A single sample gave rise to the 17 T cell receptor beta chains below, sequenced in a study of blood T cell repertoires in COVID-19. Repertoires were generated with immunoSEQ multiplex PCR, while TCRdb's copy carries only in-frame clones and drops some. This table has 150,000 to 180,000 clones, 70% to 90% appearing once. Sequenced: peripheral blood. All receptors come from a woman aged 60-70 years with COVID-19, enrolled during active disease.

This chain connects TRBV30 to TRBJ1-3; D gene unclear. This CDR3 is built from 15 residues. CDR1 and CDR2 (germline): GTSNPN, SVGIG (reference sequence). V lost 2 bases and J 0 bases, leaving 11 bases between the germline ends. The CDR3 loop reads CAWSPTSISGNTIYF. CDR3 DNA: TGTGCCTGGAGTCCGACTTCGATCTCTGGAAACACCATATATTTT. Supplemented by reference TRBV30 and TRBJ1-3, the full variable domain reads SQTIHQWPATLVQPVGSPLSLECTVEGTSNPNLYWYRQAAGRGLQLLFYSVGIGQISSEVPQNLSASRPQDRQFILSSKKLLLSDSGFYLCAWSPTSISGNTIYFGEGSWLTVV.

The chain joins TRBV24-1 to TRBJ2-1; 10 positions match TRBD2. With V trimmed by 0 bases and J by 8 bases, 6 bases remained unmatched. Germline CDR1 and CDR2: KGHDR and SFDVKD. The length of the CDR3 is 16 residues. The CDR3 DNA is TGTGCCACCAGTGATTTGCGTCTAGCGGGGGTCGATGAGCAGTTCTTC. This gives the protein CATSDLRLAGVDEQFF.

This clone was counted a single time. The chain employs TRBV6-1 and TRBJ1-2; 11 bases map to TRBD1. Germline trimming cut 4 bases from V and 1 base from J; bases unmatched to any gene: 8. Looked up from germline, CDR1 is MNHNS and CDR2 is SASEGT. There are 17 residues in the CDR3. The CDR3 bases are TGTGCCAGCAGTGGAGGGACAGGGGGTAATCTTAACTATGGCTACACCTTC. It encodes CASSGGTGGNLNYGYTF.

The gene calls are TRBV2 and TRBJ2-7, with 13 bases lining up with TRBD2. Germline V lookup: CDR1 SNHLY, CDR2 FYNNEI. This CDR3 has 14 residues. V dropped 10 bases and J dropped 6; count of bases not matched to a gene: 9. CDR3 region: CATREGTSGIEQYF. CDR3 nucleotide sequence: TGTGCCACAAGAGAGGGGACTAGCGGGATCGAGCAGTACTTC. Full variable domain (remainder filled in from reference TRBV2 and TRBJ2-7): EPEVTQTPSHQVTQMGQEVILRCVPISNHLYFYWYRQILGQKVEFLVSFYNNEISEKSEIFDDQFSVERPDGSNFTLKIRSTKLEDSAMYFCATREGTSGIEQYFGPGTRLTVT.

This clone was picked up one time. The rearrangement links TRBV6-5 to TRBJ1-6; D is unclear. Germline V lookup: CDR1 MNHEY, CDR2 SVGAGI. CDR3 length equals 13 residues. V dropped 8 bases and J dropped 7 bases, with 12 bases sitting between them. The CDR3 DNA reads TGTGCCAGCTTGAGGACGGGAAATTCACCCCTCCACTTT. This translates into CASLRTGNSPLHF.

In regard to this clone: One end of the junction is discordant with germline, which a read error may explain. CDR3 sequence: CASSLSVNTGELFF. CDR3 nucleotide sequence: TGTGCTAGCAGCTTATCAGTGAACACCGGGGAGCTGTTTTTT. This sequence joins TRBV7-7 and TRBJ2-2; D uncertain. The CDR3 has 14 residues. Germline CDR1 is SSHAT and CDR2 is FNYEAQ (reference sequence).

V usage is TRBV2 and J usage is TRBJ2-3; TRBD2 matches at 13 bases. Germline V gene lookup returns CDR1 SNHLY and CDR2 FYNNEI. The CDR3 is made up of 21 amino acids. The V gene end was trimmed by 3 bases and the J gene end by 2 bases; junction bases not matched to a gene: 17. CDR3 region: CASSEIGIGTSGTLTTDTQYF. As DNA, the CDR3 is TGTGCCAGCAGTGAGATAGGGATCGGGACTAGCGGGACGCTGACCACAGATACGCAGTATTTT.

This sequence joins TRBV15 and TRBJ2-5; 10 positions agree with TRBD1. CDR3 length equals 14 residues. The V gene's germline CDR1 is LNHNV and CDR2 YYDKDF (reference sequence). V lost 3 bases to trimming and J lost 6 bases; unmatched junction nucleotides: 4. The CDR3 is CATSSRDRGQTQYF. DNA of the CDR3: TGTGCCACCAGCAGCCGGGACAGGGGACAGACCCAGTACTTC.

The rearrangement uses TRBV24-1 and TRBJ1-1, with D uncertain. The CDR3 has 12 amino acids. Trimming left V 8 bases short and J 7 bases short, with 13 bases between. Germline CDR1 and CDR2: KGHDR and SFDVKD. The CDR3 DNA follows: TGTGCCACCACTACCTGGGGAGGTGAAGCTTTCTTT. It specifies CATTTWGGEAFF.

The J gene is TRBJ2-3, the V gene TRBV6-1; TRBD2 matches 7 bases. CDR1 and CDR2 from the germline V gene are MNHNS and SASEGT. Losses at the gene ends were 1 base for V and 2 bases for J; bases not matched to a gene: 6. CDR3 length: 16 residues. In DNA form, the CDR3 reads TGTGCCAGCAGTGAAGACCAGCGGGGAGCCACAGATACGCAGTATTTT. Its translation: CASSEDQRGATDTQYF.

V gene TRBV11-2 combines with J gene TRBJ1-5; the match to TRBD1 covers 10 bases. This CDR3 is 15 amino acids long. Trimming at V came to 5 bases and at J to 5 bases, leaving 6 bases not matched to a gene. CDR1 and CDR2 (germline): SGHAT, FQNNGV. The CDR3 nucleotides are TGTGCCAGCAGCAAAGGACAGGGGGATTATCAGCCCCAGCATTTT. Protein sequence: CASSKGQGDYQPQHF.

The V and J genes are TRBV27 and TRBJ2-2, with 8 positions matching TRBD1. From germline, CDR1 is MNHEY and CDR2 SMNVEV (reference sequence). This CDR3 is 17 amino acids long. The V gene end was trimmed by 2 bases and the J gene end by 4 bases; junction bases not matched to a gene: 9. The CDR3: CASSLGGDRIRTGELFF. In nucleotides, the CDR3 is TGTGCCAGCAGTTTAGGAGGGGACAGGATCCGCACCGGGGAGCTGTTTTTT.

V usage is TRBV4-2 and J usage is TRBJ1-1, with D uncertain. Germline V gives CDR1 LGHNA, CDR2 YNFKEQ. This CDR3 has 14 residues. Trimming stripped 1 base from V and 1 base from J, with 7 bases between. The CDR3 is CASSQVGGNTEAFF. In DNA form, the CDR3 reads TGTGCCAGCAGCCAAGTCGGAGGGAACACTGAAGCTTTCTTT.

In nucleotides, the CDR3 is TGTGCCAGCAGCACTCCCGGGATTCAGCCCCAGCATTTT. Its protein is CASSTPGIQPQHF. The genes are TRBV7-9 and TRBJ1-5; D call uncertain. V was clipped by 5 bases and J by 6 bases, with 11 bases between them. The V gene's germline CDR1 is SEHNR and CDR2 FQNEAQ (reference sequence). CDR3 length: 13 residues.

This sequence joins TRBV5-5 and TRBJ2-5; D is uncertain. CDR1 is SGHKS and CDR2 is YYEKEE in the germline V gene (reference sequence). V was shortened by 2 bases and J by 3 bases, with 8 bases between the two germline ends. The CDR3 runs to 13 residues. The CDR3 DNA follows: TGTGCCAGCAGCTTTCCACTCGAAGAGACCCAGTACTTC. Residues: CASSFPLEETQYF.

The chain carries TRBV5-4 and TRBJ2-7; TRBD1 matches at 9 bases. Germline lookup yields CDR1 SGHNT and CDR2 YYREEE (reference sequence). The CDR3 consists of 17 residues. V shed 2 bases, J shed 5 bases, and the junction held 14 bases outside the gene matches. The CDR3 nucleotides read TGTGCCAGCAGCTTTGTGTCGGGGACAGGGAGATACCACGAGCAGTACTTC. Protein sequence: CASSFVSGTGRYHEQYF.

The V gene is TRBV3-1 (or the pseudogene TRBV3-2), the J gene TRBJ2-5; 11 bases align to TRBD2. Germline CDR1 LGHDT, CDR2 YNNKEL (reference sequence). CDR3 length: 17 amino acids. V dropped 1 base and J dropped 2; count of bases not matched to a gene: 6. Here the CDR3 reads CASSQAIGTSGQETQYF. DNA for the CDR3: TGTGCCAGCAGCCAAGCTATAGGGACTAGCGGACAAGAGACCCAGTACTTC.